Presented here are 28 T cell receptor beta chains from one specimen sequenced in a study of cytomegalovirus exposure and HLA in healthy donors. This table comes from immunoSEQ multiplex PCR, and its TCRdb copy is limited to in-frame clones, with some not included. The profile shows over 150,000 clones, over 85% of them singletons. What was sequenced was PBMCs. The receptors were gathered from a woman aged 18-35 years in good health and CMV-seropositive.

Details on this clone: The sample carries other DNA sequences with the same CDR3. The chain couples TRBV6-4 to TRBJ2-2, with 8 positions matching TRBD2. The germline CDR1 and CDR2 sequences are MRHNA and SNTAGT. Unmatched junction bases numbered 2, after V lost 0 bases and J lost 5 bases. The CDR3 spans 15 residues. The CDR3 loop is CASSDSSGSTGELFF. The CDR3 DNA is TGTGCCAGCAGTGACTCGAGCGGGAGTACCGGGGAGCTGTTTTTT.

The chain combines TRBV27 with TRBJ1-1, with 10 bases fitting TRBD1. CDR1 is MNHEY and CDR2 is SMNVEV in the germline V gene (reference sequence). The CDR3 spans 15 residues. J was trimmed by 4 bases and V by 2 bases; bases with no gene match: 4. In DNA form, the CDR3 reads TGTGCCAGCAGTTTAATTGGGACAGGGGTCACTGAAGCTTTCTTT. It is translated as CASSLIGTGVTEAFF.

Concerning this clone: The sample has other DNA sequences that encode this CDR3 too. The chain's CDR3 is CASSLGGQGADTQYF. The CDR3 bases are TGTGCCAGCAGCTTAGGAGGACAGGGAGCAGATACGCAGTATTTT. This rearrangement joins TRBV7-2 to TRBJ2-3; 8 positions match TRBD1. This CDR3 is built from 15 residues. Germline V CDR1 and CDR2: SGHTA, FQGNSA. The V and J ends lost 1 base and 4 bases, in that order; junction bases with no gene match: 4.

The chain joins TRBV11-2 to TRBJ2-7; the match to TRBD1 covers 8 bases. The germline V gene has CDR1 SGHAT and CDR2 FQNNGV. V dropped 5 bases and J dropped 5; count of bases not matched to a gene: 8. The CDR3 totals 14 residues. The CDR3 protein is CASSPWTGSNEQYF. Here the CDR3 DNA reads TGTGCCAGCAGCCCTTGGACAGGGTCAAACGAGCAGTACTTC.

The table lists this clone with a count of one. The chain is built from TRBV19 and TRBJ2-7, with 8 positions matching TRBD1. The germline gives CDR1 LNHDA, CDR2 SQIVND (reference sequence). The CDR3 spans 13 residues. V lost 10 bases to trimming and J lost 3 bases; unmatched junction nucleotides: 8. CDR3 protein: CATSGQAGYEQYF. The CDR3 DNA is TGTGCCACCTCGGGACAGGCGGGCTACGAGCAGTACTTC.

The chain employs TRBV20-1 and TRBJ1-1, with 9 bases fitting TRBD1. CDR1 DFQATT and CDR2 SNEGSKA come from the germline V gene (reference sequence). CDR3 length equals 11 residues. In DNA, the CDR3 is TGCAGGGGACAGGGAGGAACTGAAGCTTTCTTT. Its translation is CRGQGGTEAFF.

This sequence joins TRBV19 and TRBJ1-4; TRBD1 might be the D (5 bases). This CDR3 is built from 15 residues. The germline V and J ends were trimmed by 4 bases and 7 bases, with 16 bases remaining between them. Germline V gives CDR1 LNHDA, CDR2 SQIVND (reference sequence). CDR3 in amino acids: CASSSTQGVGEKLFF. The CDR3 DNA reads TGTGCCAGTAGTAGTACTCAGGGTGTCGGTGAAAAACTGTTTTTT.

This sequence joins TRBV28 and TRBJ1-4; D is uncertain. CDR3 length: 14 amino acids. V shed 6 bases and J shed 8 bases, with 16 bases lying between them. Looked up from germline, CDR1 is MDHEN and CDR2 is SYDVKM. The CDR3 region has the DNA TGTGCCAGCAGCCCCCGGGGTGTCGGCGAAAAACTGTTTTTT. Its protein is CASSPRGVGEKLFF. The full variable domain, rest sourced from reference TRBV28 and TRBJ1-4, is DVKVTQSSRYLVKRTGEKVFLECVQDMDHENMFWYRQDPGLGLRLIYFSYDVKMKEKGDIPEGYSVSREKKERFSLILESASTNQTSMYLCASSPRGVGEKLFFGSGTQLSVL.

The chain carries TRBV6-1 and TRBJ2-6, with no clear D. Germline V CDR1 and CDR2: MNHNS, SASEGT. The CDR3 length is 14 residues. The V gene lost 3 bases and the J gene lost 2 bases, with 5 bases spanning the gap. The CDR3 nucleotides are TGTGCCAGCAGTGACTACGCTGGGGCCAACGTCCTGACTTTC. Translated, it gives CASSDYAGANVLTF.

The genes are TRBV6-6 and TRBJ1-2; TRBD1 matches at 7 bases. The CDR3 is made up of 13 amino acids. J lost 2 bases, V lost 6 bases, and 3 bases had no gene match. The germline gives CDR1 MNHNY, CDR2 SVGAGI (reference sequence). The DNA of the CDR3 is TGTGCCAGCAGCCCGACAGGGAACTATGGCTACACCTTC. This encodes CASSPTGNYGYTF.

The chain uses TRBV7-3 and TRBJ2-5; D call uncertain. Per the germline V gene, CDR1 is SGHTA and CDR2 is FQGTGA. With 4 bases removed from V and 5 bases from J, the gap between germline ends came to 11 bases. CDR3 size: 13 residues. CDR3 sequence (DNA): TGTGCCAGCAGCTCTTCCCCGTCTGAGACCCAGTACTTC. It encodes CASSSSPSETQYF.

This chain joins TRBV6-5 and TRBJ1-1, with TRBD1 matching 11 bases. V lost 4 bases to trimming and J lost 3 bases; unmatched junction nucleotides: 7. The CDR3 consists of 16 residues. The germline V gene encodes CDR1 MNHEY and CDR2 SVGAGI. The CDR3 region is CASSWDRGNEDTEAFF. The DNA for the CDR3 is TGTGCCAGCAGTTGGGACAGGGGGAACGAGGACACTGAAGCTTTCTTT.

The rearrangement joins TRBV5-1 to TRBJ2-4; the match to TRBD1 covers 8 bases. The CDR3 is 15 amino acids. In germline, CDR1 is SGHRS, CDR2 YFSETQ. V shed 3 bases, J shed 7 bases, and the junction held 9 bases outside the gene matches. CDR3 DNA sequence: TGCGCCAGCAGCTCGCTTAGGACAGGGCGGAACATTCAGTACTTC. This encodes CASSSLRTGRNIQYF.

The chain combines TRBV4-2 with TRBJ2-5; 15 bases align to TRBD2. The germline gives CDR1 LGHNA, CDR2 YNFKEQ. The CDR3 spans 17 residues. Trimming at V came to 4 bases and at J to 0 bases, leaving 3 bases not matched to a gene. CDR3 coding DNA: TGTGCCAGCAGCCTCGGGACTAGCGGGAGGTACCAAGAGACCCAGTACTTC. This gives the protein CASSLGTSGRYQETQYF.

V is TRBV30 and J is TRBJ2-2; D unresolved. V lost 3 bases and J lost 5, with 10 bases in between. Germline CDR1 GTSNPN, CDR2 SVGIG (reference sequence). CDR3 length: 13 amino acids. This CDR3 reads CAWSRLRTGELFF. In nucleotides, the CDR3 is TGTGCCTGGAGCCGCCTGCGGACCGGGGAGCTGTTTTTT.

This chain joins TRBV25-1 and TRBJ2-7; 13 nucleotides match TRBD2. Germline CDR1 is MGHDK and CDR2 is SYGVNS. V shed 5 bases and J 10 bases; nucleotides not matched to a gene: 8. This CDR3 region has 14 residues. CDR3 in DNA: TGTGCCAGCAGTAAACAGGGGACTAGCGGGAATCAGTACTTC. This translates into CASSKQGTSGNQYF.

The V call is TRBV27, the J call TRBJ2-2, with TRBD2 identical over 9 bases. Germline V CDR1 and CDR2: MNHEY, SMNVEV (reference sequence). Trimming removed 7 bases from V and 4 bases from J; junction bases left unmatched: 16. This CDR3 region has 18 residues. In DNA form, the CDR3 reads TGTGCCAGCAACCCATGGGTTAGCGGGAGCCTCCTCACCGGGGAGCTGTTTTTT. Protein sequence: CASNPWVSGSLLTGELFF.

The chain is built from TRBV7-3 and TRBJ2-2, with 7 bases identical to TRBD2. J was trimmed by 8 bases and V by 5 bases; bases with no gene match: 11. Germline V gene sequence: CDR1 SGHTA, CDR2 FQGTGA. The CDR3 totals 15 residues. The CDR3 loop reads CASSQSLASGGELFF. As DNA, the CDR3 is TGTGCCAGCAGCCAATCACTAGCGTCCGGGGGGGAGCTGTTTTTT.

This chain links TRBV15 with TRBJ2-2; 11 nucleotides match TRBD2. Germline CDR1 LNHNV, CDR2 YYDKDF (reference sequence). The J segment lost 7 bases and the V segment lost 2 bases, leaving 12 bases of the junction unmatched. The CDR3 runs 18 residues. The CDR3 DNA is TGTGCCACCAGCAGATCTCATAGCGGGAGGGCCGATGGCGGGGAGCTGTTTTTT. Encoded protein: CATSRSHSGRADGGELFF.

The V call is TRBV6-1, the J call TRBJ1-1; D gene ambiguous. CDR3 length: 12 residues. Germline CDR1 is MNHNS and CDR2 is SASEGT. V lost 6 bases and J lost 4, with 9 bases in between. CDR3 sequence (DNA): TGTGCCAGCAGGGGCCCGAGCACTGAAGCTTTCTTT. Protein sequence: CASRGPSTEAFF.

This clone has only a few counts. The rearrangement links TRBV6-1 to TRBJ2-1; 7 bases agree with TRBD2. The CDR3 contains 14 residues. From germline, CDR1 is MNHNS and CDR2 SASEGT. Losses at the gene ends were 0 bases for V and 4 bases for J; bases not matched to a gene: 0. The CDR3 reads CASSEAGGYNEQFF. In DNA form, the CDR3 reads TGTGCCAGCAGTGAAGCGGGAGGGTACAATGAGCAGTTCTTC.

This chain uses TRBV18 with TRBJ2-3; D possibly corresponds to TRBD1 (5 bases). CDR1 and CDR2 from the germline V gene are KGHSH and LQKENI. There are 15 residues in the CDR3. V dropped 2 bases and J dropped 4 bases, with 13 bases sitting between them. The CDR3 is CASSPETDYSDTQYF. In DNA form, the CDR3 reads TGTGCCAGCTCACCAGAGACAGATTATTCAGATACGCAGTATTTT.

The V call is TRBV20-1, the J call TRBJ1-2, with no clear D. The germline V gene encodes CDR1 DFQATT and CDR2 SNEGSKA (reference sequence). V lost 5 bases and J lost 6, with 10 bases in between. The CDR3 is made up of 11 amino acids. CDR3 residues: CSALWSDGYTF. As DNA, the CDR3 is TGCAGTGCTTTGTGGAGCGATGGCTACACCTTC.

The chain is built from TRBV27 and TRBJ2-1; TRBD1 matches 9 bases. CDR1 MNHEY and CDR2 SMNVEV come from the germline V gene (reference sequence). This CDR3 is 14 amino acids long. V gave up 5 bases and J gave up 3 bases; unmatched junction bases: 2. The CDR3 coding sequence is TGTGCCAGCAGTATGGGACAGGGCTACAATGAGCAGTTCTTC. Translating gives CASSMGQGYNEQFF.

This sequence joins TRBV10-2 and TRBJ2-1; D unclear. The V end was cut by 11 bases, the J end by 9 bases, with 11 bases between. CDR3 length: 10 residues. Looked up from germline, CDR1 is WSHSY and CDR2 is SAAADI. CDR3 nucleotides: TGCGCCTGCGGAATCGGTGAGCAGTTCTTC. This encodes CACGIGEQFF.

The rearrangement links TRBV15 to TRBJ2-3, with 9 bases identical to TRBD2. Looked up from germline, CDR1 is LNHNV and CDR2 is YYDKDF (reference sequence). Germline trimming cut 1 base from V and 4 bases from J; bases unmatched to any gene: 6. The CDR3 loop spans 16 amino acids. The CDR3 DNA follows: TGTGCCACCAGCAGAGGGGGGCGGGAGGGCCCAGATACGCAGTATTTT. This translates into CATSRGGREGPDTQYF. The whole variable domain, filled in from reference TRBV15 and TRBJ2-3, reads DAMVIQNPRYQVTQFGKPVTLSCSQTLNHNVMYWYQQKSSQAPKLLFHYYDKDFNNEADTPDNFQSRRPNTSFCFLDIRSPGLGDTAMYLCATSRGGREGPDTQYFGPGTRLTVL.

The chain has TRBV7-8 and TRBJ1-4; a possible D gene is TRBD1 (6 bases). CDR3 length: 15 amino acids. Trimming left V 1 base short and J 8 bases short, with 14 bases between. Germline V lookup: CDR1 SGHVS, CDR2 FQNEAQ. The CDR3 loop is CASSLEGTRGEKLFF. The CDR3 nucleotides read TGTGCCAGCAGCTTAGAAGGGACGAGGGGGGAAAAACTGTTTTTT.

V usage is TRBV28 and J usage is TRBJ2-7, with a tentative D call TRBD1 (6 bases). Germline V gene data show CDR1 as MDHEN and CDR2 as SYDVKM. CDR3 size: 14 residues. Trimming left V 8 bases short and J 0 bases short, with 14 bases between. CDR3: CASGRTVPSYEQYF. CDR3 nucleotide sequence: TGTGCCAGCGGCCGGACAGTGCCCTCCTACGAGCAGTACTTC.